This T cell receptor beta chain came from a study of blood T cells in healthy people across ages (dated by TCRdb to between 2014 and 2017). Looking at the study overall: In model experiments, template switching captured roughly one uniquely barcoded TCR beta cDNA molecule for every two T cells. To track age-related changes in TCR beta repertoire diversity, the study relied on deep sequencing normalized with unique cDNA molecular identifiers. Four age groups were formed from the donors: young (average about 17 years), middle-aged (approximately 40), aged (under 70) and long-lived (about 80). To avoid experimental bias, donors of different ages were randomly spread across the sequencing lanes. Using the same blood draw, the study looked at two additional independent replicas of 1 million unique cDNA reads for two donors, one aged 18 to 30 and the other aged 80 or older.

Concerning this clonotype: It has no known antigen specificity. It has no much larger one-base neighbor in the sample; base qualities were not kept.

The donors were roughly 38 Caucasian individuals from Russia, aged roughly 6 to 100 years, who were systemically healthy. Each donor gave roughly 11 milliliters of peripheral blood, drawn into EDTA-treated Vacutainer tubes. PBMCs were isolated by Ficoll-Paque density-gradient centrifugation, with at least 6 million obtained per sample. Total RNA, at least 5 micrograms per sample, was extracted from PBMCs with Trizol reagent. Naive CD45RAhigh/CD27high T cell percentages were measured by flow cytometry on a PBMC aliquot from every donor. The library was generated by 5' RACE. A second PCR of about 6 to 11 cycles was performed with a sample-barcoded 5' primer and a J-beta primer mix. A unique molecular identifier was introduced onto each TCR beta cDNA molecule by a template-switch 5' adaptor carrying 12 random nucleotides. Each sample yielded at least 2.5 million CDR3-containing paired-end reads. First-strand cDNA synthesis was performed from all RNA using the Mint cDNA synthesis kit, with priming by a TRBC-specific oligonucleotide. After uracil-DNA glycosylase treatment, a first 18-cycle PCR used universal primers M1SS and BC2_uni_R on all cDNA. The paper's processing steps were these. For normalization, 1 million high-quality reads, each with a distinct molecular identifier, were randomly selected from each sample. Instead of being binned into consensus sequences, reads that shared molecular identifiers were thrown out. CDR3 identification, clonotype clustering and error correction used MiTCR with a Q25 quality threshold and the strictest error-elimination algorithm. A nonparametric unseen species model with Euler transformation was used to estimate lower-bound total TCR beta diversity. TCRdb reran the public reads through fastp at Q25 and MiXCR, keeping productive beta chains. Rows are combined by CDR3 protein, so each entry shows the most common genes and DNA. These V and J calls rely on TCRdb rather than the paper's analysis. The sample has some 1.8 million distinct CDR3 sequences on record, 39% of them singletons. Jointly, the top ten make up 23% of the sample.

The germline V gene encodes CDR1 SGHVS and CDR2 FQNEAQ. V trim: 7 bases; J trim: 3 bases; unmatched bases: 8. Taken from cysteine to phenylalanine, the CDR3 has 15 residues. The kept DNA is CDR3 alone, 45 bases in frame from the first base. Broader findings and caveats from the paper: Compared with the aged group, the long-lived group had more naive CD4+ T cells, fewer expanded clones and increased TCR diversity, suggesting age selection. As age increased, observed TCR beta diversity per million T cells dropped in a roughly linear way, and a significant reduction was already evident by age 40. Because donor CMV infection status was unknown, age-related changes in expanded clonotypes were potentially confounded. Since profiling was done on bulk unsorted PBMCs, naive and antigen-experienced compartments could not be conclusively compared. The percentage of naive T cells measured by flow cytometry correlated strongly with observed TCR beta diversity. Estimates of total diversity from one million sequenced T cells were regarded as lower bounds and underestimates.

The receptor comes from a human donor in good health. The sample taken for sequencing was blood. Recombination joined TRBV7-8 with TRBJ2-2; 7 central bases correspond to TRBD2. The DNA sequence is TGTGCCAGCACCCAGAATCGGGAGGACACCGGGGAGCTGTTTTTT. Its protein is CASTQNREDTGELFF.